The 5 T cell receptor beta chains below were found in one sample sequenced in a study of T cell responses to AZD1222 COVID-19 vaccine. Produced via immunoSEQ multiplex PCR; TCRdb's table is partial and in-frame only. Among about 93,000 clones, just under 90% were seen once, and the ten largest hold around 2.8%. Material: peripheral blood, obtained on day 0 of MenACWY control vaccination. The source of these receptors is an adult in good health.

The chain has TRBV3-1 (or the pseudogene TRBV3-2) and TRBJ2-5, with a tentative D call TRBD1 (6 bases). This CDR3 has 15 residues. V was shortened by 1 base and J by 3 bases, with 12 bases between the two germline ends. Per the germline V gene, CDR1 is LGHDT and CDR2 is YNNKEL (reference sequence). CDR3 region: CASSQGLDSEETQYF. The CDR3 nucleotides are TGTGCCAGCAGCCAAGGCCTGGACAGTGAAGAGACCCAGTACTTC.

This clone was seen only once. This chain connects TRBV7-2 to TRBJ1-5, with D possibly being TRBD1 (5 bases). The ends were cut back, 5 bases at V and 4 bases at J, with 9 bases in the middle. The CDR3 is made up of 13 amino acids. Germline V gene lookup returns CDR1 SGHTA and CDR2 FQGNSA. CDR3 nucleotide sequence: TGTGCCAGCAGCCGAGACAGAAATCAGCCCCAGCATTTT. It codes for CASSRDRNQPQHF.

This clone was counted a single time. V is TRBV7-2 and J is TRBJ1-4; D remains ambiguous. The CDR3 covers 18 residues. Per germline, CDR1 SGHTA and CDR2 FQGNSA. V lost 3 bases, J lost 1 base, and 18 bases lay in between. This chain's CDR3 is CASSLDLSVGRTNEKLFF. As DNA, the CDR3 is TGTGCCAGCAGCTTGGACCTCTCGGTAGGGAGAACTAATGAAAAACTGTTTTTT.

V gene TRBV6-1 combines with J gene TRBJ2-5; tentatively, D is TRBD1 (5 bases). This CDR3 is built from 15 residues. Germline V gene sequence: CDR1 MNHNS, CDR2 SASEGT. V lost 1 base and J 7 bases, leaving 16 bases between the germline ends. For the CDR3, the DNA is TGTGCCAGCAGTGAAGACGGTGCAGGGTTGCGGACCCAGTACTTC. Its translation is CASSEDGAGLRTQYF.

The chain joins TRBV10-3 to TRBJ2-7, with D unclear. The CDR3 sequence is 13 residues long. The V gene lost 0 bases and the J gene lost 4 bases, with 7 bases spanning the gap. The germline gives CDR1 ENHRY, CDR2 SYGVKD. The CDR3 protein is CAISESEGYEQYF. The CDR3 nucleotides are TGTGCCATCAGTGAGTCTGAAGGGTACGAGCAGTACTTC.